These T cell receptor beta chains were read from a single sample in a study. One entry per CDR3 protein results from TCRdb running MiXCR on the RT-PCR reads. In the table there are almost 700,000 distinct CDR3 sequences, approximately 14% of which are singletons. The source material was memory CD4+ T cells from blood. These receptor sequences come from a female donor in good health, serving as a healthy control. The CDR3 runs from the conserved cysteine through the conserved F or W. Fields, in order: CDR3 protein, CDR3 DNA, J gene, D gene, V gene, clone size. D genes are given only for firm matches. Not all rows give a size; the values are once, few, many and, for expanded clones, a class.

CASTPNAAGANSPLHF,TGTGCCAGCACACCTAACGCAGCAGGGGCAAATTCACCCCTCCACTTT,TRBJ1-6,.,TRBV7-8,few
CASELRSSGIGELFF,TGTGCCAGCGAGCTCAGGAGTAGCGGGATCGGGGAGCTGTTTTTT,TRBJ2-2,TRBD2,TRBV6-2/TRBV6-3,.
CAIKSRENTEAFF,TGTGCCATCAAGTCGCGGGAGAACACTGAAGCTTTCTTT,TRBJ1-1,.,TRBV10-3,many
CATGNRNEKLFF,TGTGCCACCGGAAACAGGAATGAAAAACTGTTTTTT,TRBJ1-4,.,TRBV15,many
CASSVDITDSYNEQFF,TGTGCCAGCAGCGTAGATATAACCGACTCCTACAATGAGCAGTTCTTC,TRBJ2-1,.,TRBV9,few
CASSPTGGYQETQYF,TGTGCCAGCAGTCCAACAGGGGGTTACCAAGAGACCCAGTACTTC,TRBJ2-5,TRBD1,TRBV12-3/TRBV12-4,many
CSARDPSGSNQPQHF,TGCAGTGCTAGAGACCCCTCTGGGAGCAATCAGCCCCAGCATTTT,TRBJ1-5,.,TRBV20-1,few
CASSFSGANQPQHF,TGTGCCAGCAGCTTCTCAGGGGCAAATCAGCCCCAGCATTTT,TRBJ1-5,.,TRBV7-9,few
CASSLVGTGDSPLHF,TGTGCCAGCAGCTTAGTGGGTACAGGGGACTCACCCCTCCACTTT,TRBJ1-6,TRBD1,TRBV7-2,.
CSARSGLAGLEQYF,TGCAGTGCTAGATCTGGACTAGCGGGTCTCGAGCAGTACTTC,TRBJ2-7,TRBD2,TRBV20-1,.
CASSLRTAGGHNEQFF,TGTGCCAGCAGCTTGCGGACAGCGGGAGGTCACAATGAGCAGTTCTTC,TRBJ2-1,TRBD2,TRBV7-8,many
CASSLISGSKETQYF,TGTGCCAGCAGCCTTATTAGCGGCTCCAAAGAGACCCAGTACTTC,TRBJ2-5,.,TRBV3-1,once
CASSHWDSTQHF,TGTGCCAGCAGCCACTGGGACAGCACCCAGCATTTT,TRBJ1-5,TRBD1,TRBV7-2,.
CASIDSSPPTYEQYF,TGTGCCAGCATAGACAGCAGCCCCCCTACCTACGAGCAGTACTTC,TRBJ2-7,.,TRBV27,.
CASSVDRGWGEQFF,TGTGCCAGCAGTGTGGACAGGGGATGGGGTGAGCAGTTCTTC,TRBJ2-1,TRBD1,TRBV2,many
CASSLAPRDDTEAFF,TGTGCCAGCAGCTTAGCGCCCAGGGACGACACTGAAGCTTTCTTT,TRBJ1-1,.,TRBV7-2,many
CASSVSGTINEKLFF,TGTGCCAGCAGTGTTTCCGGGACCATTAATGAAAAACTGTTTTTT,TRBJ1-4,.,TRBV28,.
CASSGQGASREKLFF,TGTGCCAGCAGTGGTCAGGGGGCGAGTAGAGAAAAACTGTTTTTT,TRBJ1-4,TRBD1,TRBV9,.
CAISESQGTDTQYF,TGTGCCATCAGTGAGTCCCAGGGCACAGATACGCAGTATTTT,TRBJ2-3,.,TRBV10-3,many
CASSSMNRGDNSPLHF,TGTGCCAGCAGCTCAATGAACAGGGGAGATAATTCACCCCTCCACTTT,TRBJ1-6,TRBD1,TRBV27,.
CASSQDHRTEETQYF,TGCGCCAGCAGCCAAGATCACCGGACCGAAGAGACCCAGTACTTC,TRBJ2-5,.,TRBV4-3,many
CASSRAGTRNEQFF,TGTGCCAGCAGCCGTGCCGGGACTAGAAATGAGCAGTTCTTC,TRBJ2-1,TRBD2,TRBV3-1,.
CASSRAGGNTDTQYF,TGTGCCAGCTCTCGAGCGGGAGGCAACACAGATACGCAGTATTTT,TRBJ2-3,TRBD2,TRBV18,.
CATSRSGETQYF,TGTGCCACCAGCAGATCTGGGGAGACCCAGTACTTC,TRBJ2-5,.,TRBV15,many
CASSRSGGRFGTDTQYF,TGCGCCAGCAGCAGGTCGGGGGGGCGATTTGGCACAGATACGCAGTATTTT,TRBJ2-3,TRBD2,TRBV4-3,many
CSAPDPGTPTADTQYF,TGCAGTGCTCCCGACCCGGGGACCCCCACGGCAGATACGCAGTATTTT,TRBJ2-3,.,TRBV20-1,few
CASDRFGANYGYTF,TGTGCCAGCGACCGGTTTGGTGCTAACTATGGCTACACCTTC,TRBJ1-2,.,TRBV6-1,many
CSAFSVPGQGVGKPQHF,TGCAGTGCTTTCTCCGTCCCGGGACAGGGGGTTGGGAAGCCCCAGCATTTT,TRBJ1-5,TRBD1,TRBV20-1,.
CASSYQAHSTGYTF,TGTGCCAGCAGCTACCAGGCCCATTCAACGGGCTACACCTTC,TRBJ1-2,.,TRBV7-9,few
CASSLQGGWETQYF,TGTGCCAGCAGCCTACAGGGGGGATGGGAGACCCAGTACTTC,TRBJ2-5,TRBD1,TRBV7-2,few
CASSRRQDISEAFF,TGTGCCAGCTCACGGAGACAGGACATATCTGAAGCTTTCTTT,TRBJ1-1,.,TRBV18,few
CATSDRDTDTQYF,TGTGCCACCAGTGATCGTGACACCGATACGCAGTATTTT,TRBJ2-3,.,TRBV24-1,many
CATSGGGDPFSYNEQFF,TGTGCCACCAGTGGAGGGGGCGACCCCTTCTCCTACAATGAGCAGTTCTTC,TRBJ2-1,TRBD1,TRBV24-1,.
CASSSGRISGANVLTF,TGTGCCAGCAGTTCCGGACGGATCTCTGGGGCCAACGTCCTGACTTTC,TRBJ2-6,.,TRBV12-3/TRBV12-4,.
CSVAAGGTTEAFF,TGCAGCGTTGCGGCAGGGGGGACCACTGAAGCTTTCTTT,TRBJ1-1,TRBD1,TRBV29-1,few
CASSTGTATYEQYF,TGTGCCAGCAGCACCGGGACAGCAACCTACGAGCAGTACTTC,TRBJ2-7,TRBD1,TRBV7-9,many
CSARGRENTGELFF,TGCAGCGCCAGGGGCAGGGAGAACACCGGGGAGCTGTTTTTT,TRBJ2-2,.,TRBV29-1,many
CASSQQAREQFF,TGTGCCAGCAGCCAGCAAGCCCGAGAGCAGTTCTTC,TRBJ2-1,.,TRBV14,.
CASSTRTGGDGYTF,TGTGCCAGCAGCACCCGGACAGGGGGCGATGGCTACACCTTC,TRBJ1-2,TRBD1,TRBV9,many
CASSRSYGTDTGELFF,TGTGCCAGCTCACGGTCATATGGGACAGACACCGGGGAGCTGTTTTTT,TRBJ2-2,TRBD1,TRBV18,few
CSAKGRTGAYEQYF,TGCAGTGCTAAAGGAAGGACGGGCGCCTACGAGCAGTACTTC,TRBJ2-7,.,TRBV20-1,few
CAISPSGVPQPQHF,TGTGCCATCAGTCCCTCAGGGGTCCCTCAGCCCCAGCATTTT,TRBJ1-5,.,TRBV10-3,few
CASSLVGSSVETQYF,TGTGCCAGCAGCTTAGTCGGGTCATCCGTAGAGACCCAGTACTTC,TRBJ2-5,.,TRBV7-2,.
CASSANRGLGQPQHF,TGTGCCAGCAGTGCGAACAGGGGGCTTGGTCAGCCCCAGCATTTT,TRBJ1-5,TRBD1,TRBV6-1,.
CRGPNETQYF,TGCAGGGGGCCTAACGAGACCCAGTACTTC,TRBJ2-5,.,TRBV20-1,few
CASSRFSGRADYNEQFF,TGCGCCAGCAGCCGATTTAGCGGGAGGGCCGACTACAATGAGCAGTTCTTC,TRBJ2-1,TRBD2,TRBV4-1,.
CASSHYGAEGGEQFF,TGCGCCAGCAGCCACTACGGGGCTGAGGGAGGTGAGCAGTTCTTC,TRBJ2-1,.,TRBV5-1,.
CASSPRGQGIGTDTQYF,TGTGCCAGCAGCCCACGAGGACAGGGGATAGGGACAGATACGCAGTATTTT,TRBJ2-3,TRBD1,TRBV6-5,many
CASSTGQGANTGELFF,TGCGCCAGCAGCACCGGACAGGGGGCGAACACCGGGGAGCTGTTTTTT,TRBJ2-2,TRBD1,TRBV5-1,.
CAGGTGGEEKLFF,TGTGCCGGGGGTACAGGGGGCGAGGAAAAACTGTTTTTT,TRBJ1-4,TRBD1,TRBV6-6,many
CATSDLEAGDTDTQYF,TGTGCCACCAGTGATTTAGAGGCAGGGGACACAGATACGCAGTATTTT,TRBJ2-3,.,TRBV24-1,.
CASSFGFTNSYNEQFF,TGCGCCAGCAGCTTCGGGTTCACTAATTCCTACAATGAGCAGTTCTTC,TRBJ2-1,.,TRBV5-1,many
CASSQDWGRGGPNSPLHF,TGCGCCAGCAGCCAAGATTGGGGGCGAGGGGGCCCTAATTCACCCCTCCACTTT,TRBJ1-6,TRBD1,TRBV4-1,.
CSAIDSGSPSYNEQFF,TGCAGTGCTATAGATAGCGGAAGCCCCTCCTACAATGAGCAGTTCTTC,TRBJ2-1,.,TRBV20-1,few